The rows below give T cell receptor beta chains drawn from one sample of a study of circulating and synovial CD4+ cells in juvenile arthritis. TCRdb's copy holds only in-frame clones and misses some; the assay was immunoSEQ multiplex PCR. In the table there are 30,000 to 40,000 clones, about 95% of which are singletons. Sequenced input: CD4+ T cells from blood. These receptors were obtained from a human donor with juvenile idiopathic arthritis. Both conserved end residues are part of each CDR3. D genes are given only for firm matches. Clone size is shown for a subset of rows, as once, few, many or a class of expanded clone.

d_call	j_call	clone_size	v_call	cdr3_nt	cdr3_aa
-	TRBJ2-7	few	TRBV19	TGTGCCAGTAGTACAGGTTACGAGCAGTACTTC	CASSTGYEQYF
TRBD2	TRBJ2-5	-	TRBV7-8	TGTGCCAGCAGCTTAGGGACTAGCGGGGGGGAGACCCAGTACTTC	CASSLGTSGGETQYF
TRBD1	TRBJ2-4	few	TRBV30	TGTGCCTGGAGTCGACAGGGAGACATTCAGTACTTC	CAWSRQGDIQYF
-	TRBJ1-6	-	TRBV28	TGTGCCAGCAGTCTCGGGGACAACCCAGCTTCACCCCTCCACTTT	CASSLGDNPASPLHF
-	TRBJ1-2	once	TRBV5-1	TGCGCCAGCAGCTTGGGTGGTAGGGGCCCTCTTAACTATGGCTACACCTTC	CASSLGGRGPLNYGYTF
-	TRBJ2-7	-	TRBV10-3	TGTGCCACCTCGGGACTGCCATTGCCCGGGGACGAGCAGTACTTC	CATSGLPLPGDEQYF
TRBD1	TRBJ2-1	-	TRBV18	TGTGCCAGCTTAGACAGGGGGATTTACAATGAGCAGTTCTTC	CASLDRGIYNEQFF
-	TRBJ1-2	-	TRBV10-1	TGCGCCAGCAGTGAATCCCTTTATGGCGGCTACACCTTC	CASSESLYGGYTF
-	TRBJ2-3	-	TRBV9	TGTGCCAGCAGCTCATCAGGTACGCAGTATTTT	CASSSSGTQYF
-	TRBJ2-3	-	TRBV4-2	TGTGCCAGCAGCCAAGGCGGGACTAGCACAGATACGCAGTATTTT	CASSQGGTSTDTQYF
-	TRBJ1-2	-	TRBV6-5	TGTGCCAGCAGTTCGTATACTAACTATGGCTACACCTTC	CASSSYTNYGYTF